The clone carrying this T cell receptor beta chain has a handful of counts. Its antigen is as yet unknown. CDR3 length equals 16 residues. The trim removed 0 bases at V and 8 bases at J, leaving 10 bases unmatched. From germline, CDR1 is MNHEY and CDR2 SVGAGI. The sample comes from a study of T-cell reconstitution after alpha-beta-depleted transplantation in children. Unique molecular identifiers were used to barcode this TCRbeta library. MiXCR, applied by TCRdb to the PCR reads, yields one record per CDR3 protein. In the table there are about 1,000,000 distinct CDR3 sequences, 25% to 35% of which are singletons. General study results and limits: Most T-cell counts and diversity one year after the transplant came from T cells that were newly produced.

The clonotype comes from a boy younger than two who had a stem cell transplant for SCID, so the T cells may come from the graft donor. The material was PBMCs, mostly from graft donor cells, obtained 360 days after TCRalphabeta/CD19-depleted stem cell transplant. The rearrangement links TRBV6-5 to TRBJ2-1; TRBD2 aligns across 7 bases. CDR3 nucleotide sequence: TGTGCCAGCAGTTACTCGACGGCAGGCCGGGGGGATGAGCAGTTCTTC. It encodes CASSYSTAGRGDEQFF.